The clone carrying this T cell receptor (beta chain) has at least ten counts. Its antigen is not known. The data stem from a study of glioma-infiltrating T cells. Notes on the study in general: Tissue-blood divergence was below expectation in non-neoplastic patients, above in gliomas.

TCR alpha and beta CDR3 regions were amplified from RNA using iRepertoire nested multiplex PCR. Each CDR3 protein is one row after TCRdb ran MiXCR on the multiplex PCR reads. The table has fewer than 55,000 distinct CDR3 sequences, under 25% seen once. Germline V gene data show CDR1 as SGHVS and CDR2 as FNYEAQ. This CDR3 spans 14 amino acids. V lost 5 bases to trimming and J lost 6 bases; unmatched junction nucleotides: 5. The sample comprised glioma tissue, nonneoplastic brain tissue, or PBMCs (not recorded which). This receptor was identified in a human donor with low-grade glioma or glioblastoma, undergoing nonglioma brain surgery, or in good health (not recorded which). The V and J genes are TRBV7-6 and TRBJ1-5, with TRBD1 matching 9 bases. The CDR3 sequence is CASSVGQGLQPQHF. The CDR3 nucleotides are TGTGCCAGCAGCGTGGGACAGGGACTTCAGCCCCAGCATTTT.